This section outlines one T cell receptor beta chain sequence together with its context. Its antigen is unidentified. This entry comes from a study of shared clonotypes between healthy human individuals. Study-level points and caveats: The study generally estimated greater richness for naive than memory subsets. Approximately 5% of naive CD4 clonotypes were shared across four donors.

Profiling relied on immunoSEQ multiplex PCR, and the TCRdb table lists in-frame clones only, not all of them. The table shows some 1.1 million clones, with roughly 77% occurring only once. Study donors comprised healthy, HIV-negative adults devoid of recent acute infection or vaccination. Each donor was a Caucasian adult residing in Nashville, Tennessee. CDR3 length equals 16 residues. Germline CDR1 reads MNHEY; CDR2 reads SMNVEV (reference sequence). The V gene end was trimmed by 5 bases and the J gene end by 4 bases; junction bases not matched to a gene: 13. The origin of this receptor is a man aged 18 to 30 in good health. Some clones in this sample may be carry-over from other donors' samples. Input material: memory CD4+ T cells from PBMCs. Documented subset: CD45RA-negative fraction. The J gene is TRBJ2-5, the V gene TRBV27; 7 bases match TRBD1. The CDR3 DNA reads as TGTGCCAGCAGTCCGCTCCAAATCCGGGACAGAGAGACCCAGTACTTC. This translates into CASSPLQIRDRETQYF.